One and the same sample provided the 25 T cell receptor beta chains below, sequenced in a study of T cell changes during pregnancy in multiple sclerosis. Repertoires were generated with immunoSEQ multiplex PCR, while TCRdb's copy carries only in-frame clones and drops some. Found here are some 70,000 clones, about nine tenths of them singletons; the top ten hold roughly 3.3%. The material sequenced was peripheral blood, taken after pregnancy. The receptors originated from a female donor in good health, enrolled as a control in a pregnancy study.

CDR3 bases: TGTGCCACGGCTAGCTCGAACACCGGGGAGCTGTTTTTT. Its translation: CATASSNTGELFF. This rearrangement joins TRBV10-3 to TRBJ2-2; D is perhaps TRBD2 (5 bases). The CDR3 sequence is 13 residues long. Looked up from germline, CDR1 is ENHRY and CDR2 is SYGVKD. Deletions cut 10 bases from V and 0 bases from J, with 9 bases between.

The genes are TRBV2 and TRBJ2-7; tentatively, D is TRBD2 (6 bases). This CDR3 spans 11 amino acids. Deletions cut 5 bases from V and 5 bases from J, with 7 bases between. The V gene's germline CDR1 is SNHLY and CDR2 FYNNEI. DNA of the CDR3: TGTGCCAGCAGTCAGCGGGACGAGCAGTACTTC. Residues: CASSQRDEQYF.

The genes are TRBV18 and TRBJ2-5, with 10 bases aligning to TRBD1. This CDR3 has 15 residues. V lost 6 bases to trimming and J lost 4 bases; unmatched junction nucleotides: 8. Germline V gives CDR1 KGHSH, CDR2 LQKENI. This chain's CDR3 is CASSPRGTGVETQYF. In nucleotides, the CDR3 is TGTGCCAGCTCCCCTCGCGGGACAGGGGTAGAGACCCAGTACTTC.

The CDR3 region has the DNA TGTGCCAGCAGCCCCTTGATACTAGCGGGGGACTCCTACAATGAGCAGTTCTTC. It specifies CASSPLILAGDSYNEQFF. The J gene is TRBJ2-1, the V gene TRBV7-9; 11 bases are shared with TRBD2. The trim removed 5 bases at V and 0 bases at J, leaving 9 bases unmatched. The CDR3 spans 18 residues. Germline V gives CDR1 SEHNR, CDR2 FQNEAQ (reference sequence).

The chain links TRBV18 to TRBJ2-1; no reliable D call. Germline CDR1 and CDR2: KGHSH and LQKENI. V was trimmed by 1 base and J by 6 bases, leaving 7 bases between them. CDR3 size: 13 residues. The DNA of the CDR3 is TGTGCCAGCTCACCACGAGCCTCCAATGAGCAGTTCTTC. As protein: CASSPRASNEQFF.

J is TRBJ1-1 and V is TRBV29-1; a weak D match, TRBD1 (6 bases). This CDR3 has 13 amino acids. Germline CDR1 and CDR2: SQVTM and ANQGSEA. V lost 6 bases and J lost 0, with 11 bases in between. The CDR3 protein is CSVSGVLNTEAFF. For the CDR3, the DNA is TGCAGCGTCTCAGGGGTTCTGAACACTGAAGCTTTCTTT.

CDR3 DNA sequence: TGTGCCAGCAGTGAAGGACGGACTATGAACACTGAAGCTTTCTTT. It yields the protein CASSEGRTMNTEAFF. This chain uses TRBV2 with TRBJ1-1; no definite D call. Germline V gene lookup returns CDR1 SNHLY and CDR2 FYNNEI. The V and J ends lost 1 base and 0 bases respectively, with 9 bases between them. The CDR3 is made up of 15 amino acids.

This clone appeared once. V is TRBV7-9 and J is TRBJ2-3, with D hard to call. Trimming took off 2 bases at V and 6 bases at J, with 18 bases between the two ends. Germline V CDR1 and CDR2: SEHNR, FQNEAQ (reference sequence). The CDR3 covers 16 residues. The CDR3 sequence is CASSLLVVGSYDTQYF. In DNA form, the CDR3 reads TGTGCCAGCAGCTTACTAGTCGTAGGATCATATGATACGCAGTATTTT.

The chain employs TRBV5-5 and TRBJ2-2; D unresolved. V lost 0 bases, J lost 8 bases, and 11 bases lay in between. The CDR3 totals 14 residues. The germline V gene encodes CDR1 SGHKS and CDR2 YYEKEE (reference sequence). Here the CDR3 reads CASSLASAGGELFF. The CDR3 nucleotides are TGTGCCAGCAGCTTGGCCTCGGCAGGAGGGGAGCTGTTTTTT.

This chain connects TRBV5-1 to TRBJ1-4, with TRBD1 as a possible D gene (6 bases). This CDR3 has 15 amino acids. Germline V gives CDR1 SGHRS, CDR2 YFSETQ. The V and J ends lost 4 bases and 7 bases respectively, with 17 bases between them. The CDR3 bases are TGCGCCAGCAGCCCACTCACAGGGTTTAGTGAAAAACTGTTTTTT. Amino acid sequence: CASSPLTGFSEKLFF. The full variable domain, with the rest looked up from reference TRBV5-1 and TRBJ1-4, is KAGVTQTPRYLIKTRGQQVTLSCSPISGHRSVSWYQQTPGQGLQFLFEYFSETQRNKGNFPGRFSGRQFSNSRSEMNVSTLELGDSALYLCASSPLTGFSEKLFFGSGTQLSVL.

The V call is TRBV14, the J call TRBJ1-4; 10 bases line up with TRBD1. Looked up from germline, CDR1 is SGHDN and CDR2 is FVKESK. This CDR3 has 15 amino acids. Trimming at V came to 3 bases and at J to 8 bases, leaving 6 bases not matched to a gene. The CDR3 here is CASSHSTGGAEKLFF. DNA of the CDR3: TGTGCCAGCAGCCACTCGACAGGGGGCGCGGAAAAACTGTTTTTT.

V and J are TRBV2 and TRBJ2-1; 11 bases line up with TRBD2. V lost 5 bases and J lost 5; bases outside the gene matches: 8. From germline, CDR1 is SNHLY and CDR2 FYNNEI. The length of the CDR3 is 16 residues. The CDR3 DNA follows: TGTGCCAGCAGTTCTAGGGGGACTAGCGGAAACAATGAGCAGTTCTTC. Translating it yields CASSSRGTSGNNEQFF. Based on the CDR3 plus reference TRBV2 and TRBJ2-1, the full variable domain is EPEVTQTPSHQVTQMGQEVILRCVPISNHLYFYWYRQILGQKVEFLVSFYNNEISEKSEIFDDQFSVERPDGSNFTLKIRSTKLEDSAMYFCASSSRGTSGNNEQFFGPGTRLTVL.

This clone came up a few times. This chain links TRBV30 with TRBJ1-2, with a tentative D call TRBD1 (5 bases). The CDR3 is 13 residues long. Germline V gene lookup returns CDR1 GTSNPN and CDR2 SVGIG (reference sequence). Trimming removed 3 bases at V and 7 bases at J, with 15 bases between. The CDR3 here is CAWSLGGGSGYTF. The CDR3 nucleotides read TGTGCCTGGAGCCTGGGCGGGGGAAGTGGCTACACCTTC. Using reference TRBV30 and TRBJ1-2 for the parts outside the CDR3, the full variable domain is SQTIHQWPATLVQPVGSPLSLECTVEGTSNPNLYWYRQAAGRGLQLLFYSVGIGQISSEVPQNLSASRPQDRQFILSSKKLLLSDSGFYLCAWSLGGGSGYTFGSGTRLTVV.

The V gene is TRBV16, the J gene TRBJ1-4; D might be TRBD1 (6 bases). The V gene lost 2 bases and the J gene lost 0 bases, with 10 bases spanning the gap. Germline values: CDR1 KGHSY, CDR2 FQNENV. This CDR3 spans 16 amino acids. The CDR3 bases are TGTGCCAGCAGCCAACCTCGGACAGCAACTAATGAAAAACTGTTTTTT. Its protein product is CASSQPRTATNEKLFF.

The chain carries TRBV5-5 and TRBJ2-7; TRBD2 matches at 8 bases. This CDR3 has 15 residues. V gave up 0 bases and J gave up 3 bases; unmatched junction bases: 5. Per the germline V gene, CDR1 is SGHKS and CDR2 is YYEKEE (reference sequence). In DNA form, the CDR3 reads TGTGCCAGCAGCTTGGGGCGGCTAGCGGGCTACGAGCAGTACTTC. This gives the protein CASSLGRLAGYEQYF.

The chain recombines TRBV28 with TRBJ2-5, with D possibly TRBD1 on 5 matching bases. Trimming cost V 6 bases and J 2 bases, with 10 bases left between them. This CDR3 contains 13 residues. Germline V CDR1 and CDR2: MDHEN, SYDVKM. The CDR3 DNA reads TGTGCCAGCAGCAGGGTCCGTCAAGAGACCCAGTACTTC. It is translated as CASSRVRQETQYF.

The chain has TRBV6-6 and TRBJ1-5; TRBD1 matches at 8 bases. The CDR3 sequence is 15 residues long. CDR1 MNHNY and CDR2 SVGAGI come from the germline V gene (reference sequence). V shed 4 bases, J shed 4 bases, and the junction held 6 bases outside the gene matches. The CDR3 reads CASSSRQGLNQPQHF. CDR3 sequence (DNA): TGTGCCAGCAGTTCCCGACAGGGGTTGAATCAGCCCCAGCATTTT.

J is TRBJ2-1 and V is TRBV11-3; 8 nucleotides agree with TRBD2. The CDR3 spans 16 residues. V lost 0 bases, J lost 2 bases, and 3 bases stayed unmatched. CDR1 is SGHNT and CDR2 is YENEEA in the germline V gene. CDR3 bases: TGTGCCAGCAGCTTAGATCAAGCGGGGGCCTACAATGAGCAGTTCTTC. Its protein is CASSLDQAGAYNEQFF.

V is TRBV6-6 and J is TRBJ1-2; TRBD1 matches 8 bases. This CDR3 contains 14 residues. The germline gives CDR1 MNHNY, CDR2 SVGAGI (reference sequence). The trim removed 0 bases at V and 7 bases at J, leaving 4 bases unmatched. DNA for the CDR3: TGTGCCAGCAGTTACTCGACTGGGACAGGTGGCTACACCTTC. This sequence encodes CASSYSTGTGGYTF.

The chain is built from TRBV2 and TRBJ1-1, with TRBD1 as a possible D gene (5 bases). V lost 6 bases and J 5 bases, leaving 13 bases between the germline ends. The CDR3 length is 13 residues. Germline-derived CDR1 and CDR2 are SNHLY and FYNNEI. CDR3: CASSALRQTEAFF. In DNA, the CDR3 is TGTGCCAGCAGCGCCTTAAGACAGACTGAAGCTTTCTTT.

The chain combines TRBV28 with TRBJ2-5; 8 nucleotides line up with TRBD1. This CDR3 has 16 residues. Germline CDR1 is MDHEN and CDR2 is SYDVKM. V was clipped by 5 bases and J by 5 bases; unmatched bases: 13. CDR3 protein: CASSPRTGRLLETQYF. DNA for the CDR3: TGTGCCAGCAGTCCGAGGACAGGGAGGTTATTGGAGACCCAGTACTTC.

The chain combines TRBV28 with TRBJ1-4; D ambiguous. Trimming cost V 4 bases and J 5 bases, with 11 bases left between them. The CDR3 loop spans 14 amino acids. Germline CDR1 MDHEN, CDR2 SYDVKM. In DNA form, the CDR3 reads TGTGCCAGCAGTTCCCCAGGCTCGAATGAAAAACTGTTTTTT. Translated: CASSSPGSNEKLFF.

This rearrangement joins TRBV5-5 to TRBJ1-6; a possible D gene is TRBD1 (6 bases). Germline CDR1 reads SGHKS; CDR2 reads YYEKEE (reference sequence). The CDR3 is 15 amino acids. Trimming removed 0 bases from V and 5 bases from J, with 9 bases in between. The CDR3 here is CASSLARTDNSPLHF. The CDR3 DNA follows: TGTGCCAGCAGCTTGGCCCGGACAGATAATTCACCCCTCCACTTT.

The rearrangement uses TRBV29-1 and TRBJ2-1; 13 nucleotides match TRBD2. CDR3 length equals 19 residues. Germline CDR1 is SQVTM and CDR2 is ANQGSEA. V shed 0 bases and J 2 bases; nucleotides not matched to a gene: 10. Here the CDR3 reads CSVEDWRLAGGRPYNEQFF. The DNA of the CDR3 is TGCAGCGTTGAAGATTGGAGACTAGCGGGAGGCCGACCCTACAATGAGCAGTTCTTC.

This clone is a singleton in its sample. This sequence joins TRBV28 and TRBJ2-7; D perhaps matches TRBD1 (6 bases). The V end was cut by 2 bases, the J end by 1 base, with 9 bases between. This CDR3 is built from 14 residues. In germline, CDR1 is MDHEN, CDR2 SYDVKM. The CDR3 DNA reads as TGTGCCAGCAGTTTAAGGGACACTTCCTACGAGCAGTACTTC. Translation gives CASSLRDTSYEQYF.